What follows describes a single T cell receptor beta chain. TCRdb's copy holds only in-frame clones and misses some; the assay was immunoSEQ multiplex PCR. This repertoire shows fewer than 450,000 clones, 88% found once; its top ten account for roughly 2%. This CDR3 has 12 amino acids. The V gene's germline CDR1 is SGHRS and CDR2 YFSETQ. V was shortened by 5 bases and J by 6 bases, with 9 bases between the two germline ends. The sample belongs to a study of blood T cell repertoires in COVID-19. Sample: PBMCs or T cells enriched from blood (not recorded which). The receptor was derived from a woman aged 40 to 50 with acute COVID-19. The chain is built from TRBV5-1 and TRBJ2-1; the D gene is possibly TRBD2 (6 bases). This CDR3 is CASSTSPNEQFF. As DNA, the CDR3 is TGCGCCAGCAGTACTAGCCCCAATGAGCAGTTCTTC.